The sequence of this TCR beta chain was determined in a study of OX40 agonist ivuxolimab in advanced cancers. Regarding the research as a whole: Ivuxolimab was an agonistic, fully human IgG2 monoclonal antibody directed against OX40 (CD134), a costimulatory receptor. Intravenous ivuxolimab was administered to patients every 2 weeks at six dose levels: 0.01, 0.1, 0.3, 1.5, 3 and 10 mg/kg. Among the 50 to 55 dose-escalation patients, roughly 20 had hepatocellular carcinoma, approximately 15 melanoma, 9 renal cell carcinoma and 9 head and neck cancer. In the dose-escalation cohort, approximately 82% of patients were male, and the mean age was 60 years with a range of roughly 20 to 79. Patients were allowed to have had prior anti-PD-1, anti-PD-L1 or anti-CTLA-4 therapy, and 30% to 40% of the dose-escalation patients had previously received checkpoint inhibitors. Partial responses occurred in three dose-escalation patients: two with cutaneous melanoma and one with hepatocellular carcinoma. Peripheral TCRbeta sequencing was intended to test whether TCR sequence diversity was altered and clonal T-cell expansion was caused by ivuxolimab. The monotherapy dose-escalation portion (N ≈ 56 patients) of the phase I ivuxolimab trial is reported in the paper.

To sequence the TCRbeta CDR3 region, genomic DNA was isolated from the sorted cells. The immunoSEQ Assay was used for sequencing of TCRbeta CDR3 regions. Held by TCRdb, this immuneACCESS table contains in-frame sequences only and omits some clones. Under half of the omission traces to an unresolved V gene where checked; the cause of the rest is unknown. This sample gives approximately 90,000 clones in total; roughly 90% of them show up just once. In total, the top ten clones hold 0.25% to 0.35% of the sample. V sheds 7 bases and J sheds 7 bases, leaving 19 bases between their ends. The CDR3 starts with the cysteine, ends with the phenylalanine, and has 14 residues. CDR3 DNA is the only sequence kept; it has 42 bases, read in frame from the first base. The germline V gene (reference sequence) supplies CDR1 MNHNY and CDR2 SVGAGI. What the authors observed across the whole study: Low levels of normalized T-cell clonal expansion were also seen in some nonresponding patients. The antigen specificity of the peripheral T cells that underwent clonal expansion was not determined. At doses of 0.1 to 3.0 mg/kg, clonal expansion of both CD4+ and CD8+ blood T cells was observed from baseline to week 6. Partial responders in the 0.1-3.0 mg/kg groups had among the lowest normalized peripheral clonal expansion, especially among CD8+ T cells. On average, CD8+ T cells showed more expanded clones than CD4+ T cells after ivuxolimab.

A word on this clone: Its antigen is currently not known. No base quality values were provided; no much bigger clone lies one nucleotide off.

The trial excluded patients who had a history of autoimmune disease or who were on systemic immunosuppression. Peripheral blood for TCR sequencing was drawn from every dose cohort at baseline, at cycle 4 day 1 and at cycle 7 day 1. Samples came from an open-label, multicenter, first-in-human phase I dose-escalation trial of ivuxolimab. Adults with locally advanced or metastatic head and neck squamous cell, hepatocellular, melanoma or renal cell carcinoma were enrolled in the trial. CD4+ and CD8+ T cells were sorted separately from peripheral blood before TCR sequencing. The rearrangement joined TRBV6-6 to TRBJ1-2; possibly the D gene is TRBD1, per 6 matching bases. This receptor was obtained from an adult with an advanced solid tumor such as melanoma, head and neck, liver or kidney cancer. This specimen consisted of CD4+ or CD8+ T cells sorted from blood, obtained in a trial of the OX40 agonist ivuxolimab. The DNA reads TGTGCCAGCACCCGACAGGAGGGGATGAGTGGCTACACCTTC. This translates into CASTRQEGMSGYTF.